The rows below give T cell receptor beta chains drawn from one sample of a study of blood T cell repertoires in COVID-19. Repertoires were generated with immunoSEQ multiplex PCR, while TCRdb's copy carries only in-frame clones and drops some. The table shows about 33,000 clones, with just over 85% occurring only once. The source material was peripheral blood. These receptors were obtained from a human donor in a cohort sampled during active COVID-19. The CDR3 runs from the conserved cysteine through the conserved F or W. D genes are given only for firm matches. Clone size appears in some rows only: once, few, many, or a class for an expanded clone.

D	size	V	J	DNA	CDR3
.	.	TRBV28	TRBJ1-1	TGTGCCAGCAGTCTACGGTGGTTCGTAGCTTTCTTT	CASSLRWFVAFF
.	.	TRBV29-1	TRBJ2-7	TGCAGCGTTGAAACTGGACACAGCTCCTACGAGCAGTACTTC	CSVETGHSSYEQYF
.	few	TRBV7-2	TRBJ1-6	TGTGCCAGTACGGGGGGGAAGCACTATAATTCACCCCTCCACTTT	CASTGGKHYNSPLHF
.	few	TRBV2	TRBJ1-5	TGTGCCAGCAGACAGGGACATCAGTATCAGCCCCAGCATTTT	CASRQGHQYQPQHF
TRBD1	.	TRBV6-5	TRBJ1-5	TGTGCCAGCACACCCGAGGGACAGAGAAATCAGCCCCAGCATTTT	CASTPEGQRNQPQHF
.	.	TRBV15	TRBJ2-3	TGTGCCACCAGCAGAGCTCTCCCTAGCACAGATACGCAGTATTTT	CATSRALPSTDTQYF
.	.	TRBV7-2	TRBJ1-3	TGTGCCAGCAGCTTACACCCCACGGTCTCTGGAAACACCATATATTTT	CASSLHPTVSGNTIYF
TRBD1	.	TRBV7-2	TRBJ2-5	TGTGCCAGCAGCCCGGACAGGGGATACCAAGAGACCCAGTACTTC	CASSPDRGYQETQYF
.	.	TRBV4-1	TRBJ2-7	TGCGCCAGCAGCCAAGATGCAGGGGTCTCCTACGAGCAGTACTTC	CASSQDAGVSYEQYF
TRBD2	.	TRBV4-3	TRBJ2-7	TGCGCCAGCAGCCAAGACGGGACTAGCGGGAGCTACGAGCAGTACTTC	CASSQDGTSGSYEQYF
.	.	TRBV5-1	TRBJ1-2	TGCGCCAGCAGCTTGGAAGGCCGCGGGGGGACTAGGGATGGCTACACCTTC	CASSLEGRGGTRDGYTF
TRBD2	.	TRBV5-6	TRBJ2-2	TGTGCCAGCAGTTGGGGCGGGAGGTTGAACACCGGGGAGCTGTTTTTT	CASSWGGRLNTGELFF
.	.	TRBV4-1	TRBJ2-4	TGCGCCAGCAGCCCTACGGGAGCGGTAGCCAAAAACATTCAGTACTTC	CASSPTGAVAKNIQYF
TRBD2	once	TRBV7-9	TRBJ2-1	TGTGCCAGCAGTCTAACTAGCGGGAACAATGAGCAGTTCTTC	CASSLTSGNNEQFF
TRBD2	.	TRBV28	TRBJ2-7	TGTGCCAGCACCTTCCGGGGGGTTAAAGGCTACGAGCAGTACTTC	CASTFRGVKGYEQYF
.	.	TRBV19	TRBJ1-2	TGTGCCAGTAGTCCCGTTGCAGGGTCGAGGGGCTACACCTTC	CASSPVAGSRGYTF
.	.	TRBV4-1	TRBJ2-7	TGCGCCAGCAGCCAAGAGGCTGACTTCTACGAGCAGTACTTC	CASSQEADFYEQYF
.	.	TRBV24-1	TRBJ1-4	TGTGCCACCTCCGCAGGGGTGGGAGAAAAACTGTTTTTT	CATSAGVGEKLFF
.	few	TRBV7-9	TRBJ2-7	TGTGCCAGCAGCTTAGCCCAGTCCTACGAGCAGTACTTC	CASSLAQSYEQYF
TRBD1	.	TRBV10-2	TRBJ1-6	TGCGCCAGCAGTGAGGGGGACAGGGGGCTTAATTCACCCCTCCACTTT	CASSEGDRGLNSPLHF
TRBD2	.	TRBV11-3	TRBJ2-3	TGTGCCAGCAGCTTAGGCGGGGGGGCGGCAGATACGCAGTATTTT	CASSLGGGAADTQYF
.	.	TRBV4-3	TRBJ2-5	TGCGCCAGCAGCCAAGATTTCCAGGGGGGAGAGACCCAGTACTTC	CASSQDFQGGETQYF
.	.	TRBV6-5	TRBJ2-1	TGTGCCAGCAGCACGGGCAGGGTGCATGAGCAGTTCTTC	CASSTGRVHEQFF
TRBD2	.	TRBV5-1	TRBJ2-3	TGCGCCAGCAGCTCTGGAGCGGGAGGCACAGATACGCAGTATTTT	CASSSGAGGTDTQYF
.	.	TRBV19	TRBJ1-6	TGTGCCAGTGCGAGCTCCTATAATTCACCCCTCCACTTT	CASASSYNSPLHF
.	.	TRBV5-1	TRBJ2-7	TGCGCCAGCAGCTTGGCCGGGTGGCCGAGGGAGCAGTACTTC	CASSLAGWPREQYF
.	.	TRBV5-1	TRBJ2-3	TGCGCCAGCAGCTTGTTCCGGGGCACAGATACGCAGTATTTT	CASSLFRGTDTQYF
.	once	TRBV6-5	TRBJ2-3	TGTGCCAGCAGTTACCTCAGGGGGGCTGGGGATACGCAGTATTTT	CASSYLRGAGDTQYF
TRBD2	.	TRBV2	TRBJ2-3	TGTGCCAGCAGTGAAGCAATCCTAGCGGGACCCACAGATACGCAGTATTTT	CASSEAILAGPTDTQYF
TRBD2	.	TRBV5-1	TRBJ2-5	TGCGCCAGCAGCTTATGGACTAGCGGGGAAGAAGAGACCCAGTACTTC	CASSLWTSGEEETQYF
TRBD1	.	TRBV7-9	TRBJ2-5	TGTGCCAGCAGCCAGGGACAGGGGGCTGAGACCCAGTACTTC	CASSQGQGAETQYF
.	.	TRBV7-2	TRBJ2-1	TGTGCCAGCAGCATCCGCGGGCTTCGGGACAATGAGCAGTTCTTC	CASSIRGLRDNEQFF
TRBD1	.	TRBV18	TRBJ2-2	TGTGCCAGCTCACCGGCCGTGACAGGGGTTCCCGGGGAGCTGTTTTTT	CASSPAVTGVPGELFF
.	.	TRBV28	TRBJ2-3	TGTGCCAGCAGTTTTAGAAGAGATACGCAGTATTTT	CASSFRRDTQYF
.	.	TRBV5-1	TRBJ2-5	TGCGCCAGCAGCTTGGGCCTCGGTGCAAGCGGCCAAGAGACCCAGTACTTC	CASSLGLGASGQETQYF
.	.	TRBV20-1	TRBJ2-7	TGCAGCTCCGGGGAGAGGGGGAACTTC	CSSGERGNF
.	.	TRBV4-1	TRBJ2-1	TGCGCCAGCAGCCAAGAGAGGACGCTAGCCAATGAGCAGTTCTTC	CASSQERTLANEQFF
.	.	TRBV29-1	TRBJ2-5	TGCAGCGTCTCCCCGGGGGACCCATCGGAGACCCAGTACTTC	CSVSPGDPSETQYF
TRBD2	.	TRBV5-1	TRBJ2-7	TGCGCCAGCAGCTTGTCGGGGGGTAGCTCCTACGAGCAGTACTTC	CASSLSGGSSYEQYF
.	.	TRBV2	TRBJ1-5	TGTGCCAGCAGTGACAGGGAAGAGAGGAATCAGCCCCAGCATTTT	CASSDREERNQPQHF
.	.	TRBV7-9	TRBJ1-1	TGTGCCAGCAGCTTAACGTATCCGGACACTGAAGCTTTCTTT	CASSLTYPDTEAFF
TRBD1	.	TRBV4-2	TRBJ2-7	TGTGCCAGCAGAAAAAGGACAGGGGTTTTCGACGAGCAGTACTTC	CASRKRTGVFDEQYF
TRBD2	.	TRBV11-1	TRBJ2-7	TGTGCCAGCAGTCTTGGACTAGACTACGAGCAGTACTTC	CASSLGLDYEQYF
TRBD1	few	TRBV28	TRBJ1-5	TGTGCCAGCAGTTCCTTGGTAGGGACAGGGGGCCGAAGCAATCAGCCCCAGCATTTT	CASSSLVGTGGRSNQPQHF